This T cell receptor beta chain was recovered during a study of cytomegalovirus exposure and HLA in healthy donors. Germline V CDR1 and CDR2: SGDLS, YYNGEE. The CDR3 consists of 15 residues. J lost 3 bases, V lost 2 bases, and 3 bases had no gene match. TCRdb's copy holds only in-frame clones and misses some; the assay was immunoSEQ multiplex PCR. The sample has 150,000 to 160,000 clones, about 82% seen once. This clone was found a few times. Its antigen is as yet unknown. Study outcomes and limitations: First-cohort TCR clusters tended to co-occur in the 90 to 150 validation repertoires, a later analysis found.

The rearrangement links TRBV9 to TRBJ2-3; 10 nucleotides agree with TRBD2. Material for sequencing was PBMCs. The receptor was isolated from a human donor in good health. DNA for the CDR3: TGTGCCAGCAGCGTTAGCGGGGGGTCGACAGATACGCAGTATTTT. This codes for CASSVSGGSTDTQYF.